This T cell receptor (beta chain) was identified in a study of blood T cell repertoires in COVID-19. The V end lost 0 bases, the J end lost 4 bases, and 13 bases lay between the germline ends. Germline CDR1 and CDR2: SGDLS and YYNGEE. The CDR3 loop spans 15 amino acids. Original processing notes: Amplification of reference gene primers provided the estimated nucleated cell counts. Generated by immunoSEQ multiplex PCR, the TCRdb table keeps only in-frame clones and is missing some. V, J and clone size reflect that table, while D and trimming were determined from the DNA. The sample lists roughly 120,000 clones; roughly 82% were seen once.

V is TRBV9 and J is TRBJ1-2; maybe TRBD1 (5 bases). The origin of this receptor is a human donor in a cohort sampled during active COVID-19. The sequencing input was peripheral blood. CDR3: CASSVAAGLGYGYTF. CDR3 nucleotides: TGTGCCAGCAGCGTAGCTGCAGGGCTAGGCTATGGCTACACCTTC.